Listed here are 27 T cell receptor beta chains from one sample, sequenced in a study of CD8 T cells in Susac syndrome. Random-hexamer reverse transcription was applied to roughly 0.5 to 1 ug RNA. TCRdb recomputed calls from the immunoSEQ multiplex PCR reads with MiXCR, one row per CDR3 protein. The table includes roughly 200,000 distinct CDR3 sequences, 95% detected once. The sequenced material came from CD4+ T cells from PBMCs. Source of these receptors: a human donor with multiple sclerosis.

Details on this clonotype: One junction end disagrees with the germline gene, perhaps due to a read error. The CDR3 coding sequence is TGTGCTAGCAGCTTAGATCGAGTGGATACGCAGTATTTT. This codes for CASSLDRVDTQYF. This chain connects TRBV7-7 to TRBJ2-3; D remains unclear. The CDR3 loop spans 13 amino acids. Germline CDR1 SSHAT, CDR2 FNYEAQ (reference sequence).

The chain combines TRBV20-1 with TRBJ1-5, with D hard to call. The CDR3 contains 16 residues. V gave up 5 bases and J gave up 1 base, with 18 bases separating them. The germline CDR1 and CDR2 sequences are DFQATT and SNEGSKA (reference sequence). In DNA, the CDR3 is TGCAGTGCTGTACACGGAACTGGACTCAGCAATCAGCCCCAGCATTTT. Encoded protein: CSAVHGTGLSNQPQHF.

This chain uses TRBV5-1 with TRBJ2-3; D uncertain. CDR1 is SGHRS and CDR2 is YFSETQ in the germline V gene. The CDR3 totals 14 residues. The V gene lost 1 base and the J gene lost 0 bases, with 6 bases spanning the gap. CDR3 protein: CASSLTWSTDTQYF. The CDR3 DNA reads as TGCGCCAGCAGCTTGACATGGAGCACAGATACGCAGTATTTT.

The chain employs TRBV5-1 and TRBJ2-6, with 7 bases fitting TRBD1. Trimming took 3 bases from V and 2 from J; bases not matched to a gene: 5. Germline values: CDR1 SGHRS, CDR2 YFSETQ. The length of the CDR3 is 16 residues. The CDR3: CASSSPTGTGANVLTF. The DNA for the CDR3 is TGCGCCAGCAGCTCCCCGACAGGGACTGGGGCCAACGTCCTGACTTTC.

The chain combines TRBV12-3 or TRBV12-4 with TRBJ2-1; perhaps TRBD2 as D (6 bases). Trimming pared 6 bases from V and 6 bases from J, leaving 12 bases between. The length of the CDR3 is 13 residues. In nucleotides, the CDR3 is TGTGCCAGCAGCGAAACTAGCTCCAATGAGCAGTTCTTC. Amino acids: CASSETSSNEQFF.

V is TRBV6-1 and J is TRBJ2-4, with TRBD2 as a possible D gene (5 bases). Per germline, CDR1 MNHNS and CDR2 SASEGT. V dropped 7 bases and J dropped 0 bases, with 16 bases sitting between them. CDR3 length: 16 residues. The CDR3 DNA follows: TGTGCCAGCACCCAGCCGGCGGACTTAGCCAAAAACATTCAGTACTTC. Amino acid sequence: CASTQPADLAKNIQYF.

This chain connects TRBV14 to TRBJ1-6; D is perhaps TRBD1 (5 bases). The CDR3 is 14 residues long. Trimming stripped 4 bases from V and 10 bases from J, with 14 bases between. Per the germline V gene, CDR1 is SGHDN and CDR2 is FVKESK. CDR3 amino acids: CASSRDGGGSPLHF. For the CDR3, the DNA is TGTGCCAGCAGCCGGGACGGCGGAGGGTCACCCCTCCACTTT.

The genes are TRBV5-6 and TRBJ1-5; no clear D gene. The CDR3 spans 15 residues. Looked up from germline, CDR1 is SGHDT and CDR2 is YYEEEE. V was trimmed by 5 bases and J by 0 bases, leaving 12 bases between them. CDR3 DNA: TGTGCCAGCAGTTCTCAGAGATATAGCAATCAGCCCCAGCATTTT. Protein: CASSSQRYSNQPQHF.

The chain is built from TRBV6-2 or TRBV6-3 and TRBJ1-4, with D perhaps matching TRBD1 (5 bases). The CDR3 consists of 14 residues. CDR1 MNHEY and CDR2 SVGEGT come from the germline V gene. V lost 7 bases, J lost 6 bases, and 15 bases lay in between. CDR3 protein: CASTRWRGDEKLFF. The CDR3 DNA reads TGTGCCAGCACCCGATGGAGAGGGGATGAAAAACTGTTTTTT.

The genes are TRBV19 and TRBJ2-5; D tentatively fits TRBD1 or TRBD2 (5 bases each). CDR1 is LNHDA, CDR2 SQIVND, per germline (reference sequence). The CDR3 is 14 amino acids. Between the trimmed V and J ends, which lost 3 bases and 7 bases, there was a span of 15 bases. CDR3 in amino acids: CASSIGTIEGTQYF. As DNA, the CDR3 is TGTGCCAGTAGTATTGGGACCATCGAGGGGACCCAGTACTTC.

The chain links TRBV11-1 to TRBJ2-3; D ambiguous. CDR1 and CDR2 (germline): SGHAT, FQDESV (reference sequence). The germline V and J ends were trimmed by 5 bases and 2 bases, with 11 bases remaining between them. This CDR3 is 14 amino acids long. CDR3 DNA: TGTGCCAGCAGCCCGCGACGTCTCACAGATACGCAGTATTTT. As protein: CASSPRRLTDTQYF.

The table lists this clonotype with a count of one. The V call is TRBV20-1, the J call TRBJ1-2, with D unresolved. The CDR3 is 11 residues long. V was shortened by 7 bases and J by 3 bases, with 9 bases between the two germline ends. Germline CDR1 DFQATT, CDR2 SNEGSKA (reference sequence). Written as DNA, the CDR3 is TGCAGTGAACCCGGGTACTATGGCTACACCTTC. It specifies CSEPGYYGYTF.

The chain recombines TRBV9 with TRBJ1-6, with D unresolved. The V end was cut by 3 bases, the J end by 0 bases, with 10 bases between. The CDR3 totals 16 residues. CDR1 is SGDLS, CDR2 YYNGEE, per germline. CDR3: CASSAALSSYNSPLHF. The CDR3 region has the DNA TGTGCCAGCAGCGCGGCACTGAGCTCCTATAATTCACCCCTCCACTTT. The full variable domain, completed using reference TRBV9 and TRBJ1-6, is DSGVTQTPKHLITATGQRVTLRCSPRSGDLSVYWYQQSLDQGLQFLIQYYNGEERAKGNILERFSAQQFPDLHSELNLSSLELGDSALYFCASSAALSSYNSPLHFGNGTRLTVT.

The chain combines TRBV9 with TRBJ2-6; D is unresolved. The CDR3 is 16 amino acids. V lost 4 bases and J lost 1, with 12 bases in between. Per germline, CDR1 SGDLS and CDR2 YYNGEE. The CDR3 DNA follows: TGTGCCAGCAGCCACGCCCCCCCATCTGGGGCCAACGTCCTGACTTTC. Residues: CASSHAPPSGANVLTF.

CDR3 protein: CASSDLWTGPYTF. Written as DNA, the CDR3 is TGTGCCAGCAGTGATCTCTGGACAGGGCCCTACACCTTC. This sequence joins TRBV6-4 and TRBJ1-2, with 8 bases matching TRBD1. Germline V lookup: CDR1 MRHNA, CDR2 SNTAGT. The CDR3 runs to 13 residues. J lost 10 bases, V lost 3 bases, and 7 bases had no gene match.

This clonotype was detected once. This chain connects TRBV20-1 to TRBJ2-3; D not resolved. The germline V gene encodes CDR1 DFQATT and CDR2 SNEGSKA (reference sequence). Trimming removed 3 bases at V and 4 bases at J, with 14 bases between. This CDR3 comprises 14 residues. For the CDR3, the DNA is TGCAGTGCTAGGCCCCCCTATGTGGCAGATACGCAGTATTTT. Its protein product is CSARPPYVADTQYF.

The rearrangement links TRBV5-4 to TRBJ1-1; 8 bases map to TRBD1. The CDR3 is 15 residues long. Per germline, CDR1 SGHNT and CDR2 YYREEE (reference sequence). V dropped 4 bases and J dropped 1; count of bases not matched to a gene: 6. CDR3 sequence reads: CASSSFGTGNTEAFF. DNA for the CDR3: TGTGCCAGCAGCAGCTTCGGGACAGGGAACACTGAAGCTTTCTTT.

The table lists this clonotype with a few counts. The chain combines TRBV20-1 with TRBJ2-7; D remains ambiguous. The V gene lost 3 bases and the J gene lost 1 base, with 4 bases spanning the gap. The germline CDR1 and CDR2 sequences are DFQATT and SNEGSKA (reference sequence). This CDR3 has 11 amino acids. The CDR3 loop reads CSASGSYEQYF. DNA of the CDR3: TGCAGTGCTAGTGGGTCCTACGAGCAGTACTTC.

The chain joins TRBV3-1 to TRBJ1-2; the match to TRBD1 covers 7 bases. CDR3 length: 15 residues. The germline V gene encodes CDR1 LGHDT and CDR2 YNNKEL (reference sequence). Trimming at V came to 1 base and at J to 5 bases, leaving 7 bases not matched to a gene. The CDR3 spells CASSQAYGQAYGYTF. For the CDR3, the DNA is TGTGCCAGCAGCCAAGCCTATGGACAGGCATATGGCTACACCTTC.

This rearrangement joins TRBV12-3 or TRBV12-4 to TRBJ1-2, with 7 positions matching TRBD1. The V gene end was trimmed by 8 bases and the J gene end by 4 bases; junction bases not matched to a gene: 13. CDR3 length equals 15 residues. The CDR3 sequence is CASQTGNSGGYGYTF. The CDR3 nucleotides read TGTGCCAGCCAGACAGGGAACTCCGGGGGCTATGGCTACACCTTC.

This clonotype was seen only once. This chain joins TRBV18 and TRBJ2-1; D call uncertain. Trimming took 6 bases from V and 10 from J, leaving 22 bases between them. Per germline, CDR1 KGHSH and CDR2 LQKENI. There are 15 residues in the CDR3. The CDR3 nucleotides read TGTGCCAGCTCCCCCTCGTCGGACGGCCATGGAGAGCAGTTCTTC. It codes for CASSPSSDGHGEQFF. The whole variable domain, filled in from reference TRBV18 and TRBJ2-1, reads NAGVMQNPRHLVRRRGQEARLRCSPMKGHSHVYWYRQLPEEGLKFMVYLQKENIIDESGMPKERFSAEFPKEGPSILRIQQVVRGDSAAYFCASSPSSDGHGEQFFGPGTRLTVL.

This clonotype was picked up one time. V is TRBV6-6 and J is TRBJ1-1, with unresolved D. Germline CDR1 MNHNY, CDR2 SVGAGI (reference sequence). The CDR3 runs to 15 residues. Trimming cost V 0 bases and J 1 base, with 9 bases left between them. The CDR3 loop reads CASSYSRSRNTEAFF. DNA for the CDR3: TGTGCCAGCAGTTACTCGAGAAGCAGGAACACTGAAGCTTTCTTT.

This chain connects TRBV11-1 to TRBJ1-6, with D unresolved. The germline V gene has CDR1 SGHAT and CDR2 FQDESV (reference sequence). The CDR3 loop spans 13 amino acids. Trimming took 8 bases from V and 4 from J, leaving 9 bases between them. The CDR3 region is CASQPGYNSPLHF. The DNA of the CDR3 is TGTGCCAGCCAACCGGGTTATAATTCACCCCTCCACTTT.

CDR3 residues: CATSRPDRGHRDTQYF. The CDR3 coding sequence is TGTGCCACCAGCAGACCGGACAGGGGGCATAGAGATACGCAGTATTTT. The chain joins TRBV15 to TRBJ2-3; 11 bases align to TRBD1. After removal of 2 bases from V and 5 bases from J, the junction contained 6 bases not matched to a gene. CDR3 length: 16 amino acids. Germline CDR1 reads LNHNV; CDR2 reads YYDKDF (reference sequence).

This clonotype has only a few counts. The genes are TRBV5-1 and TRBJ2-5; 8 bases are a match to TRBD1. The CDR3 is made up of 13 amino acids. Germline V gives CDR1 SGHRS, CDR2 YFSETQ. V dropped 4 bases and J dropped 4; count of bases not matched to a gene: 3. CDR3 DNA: TGCGCCAGCAGCCAGGGGGCTCGAGAGACCCAGTACTTC. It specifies CASSQGARETQYF.

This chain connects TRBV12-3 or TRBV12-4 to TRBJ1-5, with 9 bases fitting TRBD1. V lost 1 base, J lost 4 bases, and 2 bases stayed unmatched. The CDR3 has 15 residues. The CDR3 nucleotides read TGTGCCAGCAGTTTAGTGGGACAGGGTAATCAGCCCCAGCATTTT. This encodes CASSLVGQGNQPQHF.

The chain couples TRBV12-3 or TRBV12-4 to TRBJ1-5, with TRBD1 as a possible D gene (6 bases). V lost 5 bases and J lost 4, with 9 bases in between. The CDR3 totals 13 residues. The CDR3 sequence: CASSHRENQPQHF. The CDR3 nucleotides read TGTGCCAGCAGTCACAGGGAAAATCAGCCCCAGCATTTT.